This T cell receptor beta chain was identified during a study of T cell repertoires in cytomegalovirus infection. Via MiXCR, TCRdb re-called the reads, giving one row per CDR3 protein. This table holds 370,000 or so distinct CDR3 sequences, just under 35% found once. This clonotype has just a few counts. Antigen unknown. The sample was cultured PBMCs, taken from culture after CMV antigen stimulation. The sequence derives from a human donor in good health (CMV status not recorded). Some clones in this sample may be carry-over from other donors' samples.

The CDR3 is CASSLRGGSNYGYTF. The CDR3 DNA follows: TGTGCCAGCAGCCTAAGAGGTGGCTCTAACTATGGCTACACCTTC. This chain links TRBV7-6 with TRBJ1-2; D remains ambiguous. The germline V and J ends were trimmed by 5 bases and 0 bases, with 13 bases remaining between them. The CDR3 covers 15 residues. Germline CDR1 SGHVS, CDR2 FNYEAQ.